One sample yielded the 4 T cell receptor beta chains listed below, sequenced in a study of T cells in Graves' hyperthyroidism and ophthalmopathy (dated 2019 in TCRdb). Library generation was performed with multiplex PCR. The sequencing machine was an Illumina HiSeq 2000. TCR beta CDR3 regions were amplified from RNA transcripts. The first round of RT-PCR for the TCR CDR3 was performed with the HTBI primer set and the Qiagen OneStep RT-PCR kit. TCRdb trimmed the raw reads at Q25, called clones with MiXCR and kept productive beta chains. CDR3 protein sequences are deduplicated, and each keeps its most common genes and DNA. This sample holds about 200,000 distinct CDR3 sequences; about a sixth were observed only once. Clones ranked in the top ten supply approximately 56% of the sample. Input material: blood. The source of these receptors is a woman aged 45 to 65 with Graves' hyperthyroidism.

This clonotype was seen only a few times. The chain joins TRBV29-1 to TRBJ1-3, with D tentatively TRBD1 (5 bases). The germline V gene has CDR1 SQVTM and CDR2 ANQGSEA. CDR3 length equals 14 residues. V lost 0 bases and J 2 bases, leaving 8 bases between the germline ends. CDR3 region: CSVEDRGTGNTIYF. The CDR3, as DNA: TGCAGCGTTGAAGATCGGGGGACTGGAAACACCATATATTTT.

In its sample, this clonotype was seen many times. The chain uses TRBV27 and TRBJ2-7, with TRBD2 matching 16 bases. Germline loops: CDR1 MNHEY, CDR2 SMNVEV (reference sequence). This CDR3 region has 15 residues. Trimming removed 6 bases from V and 5 bases from J; junction bases left unmatched: 4. The CDR3 sequence is CASRGLAGGLNEQYF. The CDR3 coding sequence is TGTGCCAGCAGGGGACTAGCGGGAGGGCTTAACGAGCAGTACTTC.

This clonotype has a handful of counts. The rearrangement uses TRBV20-1 and TRBJ2-3; 13 bases map to TRBD2. Looked up from germline, CDR1 is DFQATT and CDR2 is SNEGSKA (reference sequence). CDR3 length: 16 residues. J was trimmed by 3 bases and V by 6 bases; bases with no gene match: 9. CDR3 sequence: CSAGTSGVGWTDTQYF. The DNA for the CDR3 is TGCAGTGCGGGGACTAGCGGGGTTGGGTGGACAGATACGCAGTATTTT.

As for this clonotype: Possible read error: a much larger clone is one base away. V gene TRBV3-1 combines with J gene TRBJ2-1; D gene ambiguous. The CDR3 contains 14 residues. Germline V CDR1 and CDR2: LGHDT, YNNKEL (reference sequence). CDR3 sequence (DNA): TGTGCCAGCAGCTCCCGTCGCTCCCACAATGAGCAGTTCTTC. Translation: CASSSRRSHNEQFF.